The 26 T cell receptor beta chains presented below share a single source sample, sequenced in a study of T cells in Graves' hyperthyroidism and ophthalmopathy. Amplified TCR beta CDR3 regions derived from RNA transcripts. The study used the HTBI primer set for a first-round RT-PCR of the TCR CDR3. TCRdb reprocessed the multiplex PCR reads with MiXCR, giving one entry per CDR3 protein. The sample yields under 65,000 distinct CDR3 sequences, roughly 58% seen once. Specimen: blood. The receptors were sampled from a woman aged 55 to 70 with Graves' ophthalmopathy.

The chain links TRBV20-1 to TRBJ2-6; D is perhaps TRBD2 (6 bases). Germline CDR1 reads DFQATT; CDR2 reads SNEGSKA (reference sequence). The germline V and J ends were trimmed by 7 bases and 2 bases, with 15 bases remaining between them. The CDR3 runs to 15 residues. The chain's CDR3 is CSGPRWGAGANVLTF. The DNA of the CDR3 is TGCAGTGGTCCCCGTTGGGGGGCTGGGGCCAACGTCCTGACTTTC.

This clonotype was counted ten times or more. This chain uses TRBV5-4 with TRBJ2-1, with 10 bases that match TRBD1. With 4 bases clipped from V and 8 bases from J, the junction kept 6 bases outside the gene matches. The CDR3 covers 14 residues. Germline V gene sequence: CDR1 SGHNT, CDR2 YYREEE (reference sequence). CDR3: CASSGDRGQDEQFF. CDR3 DNA: TGTGCCAGCAGCGGCGACAGGGGGCAGGATGAGCAGTTCTTC.

The V and J genes are TRBV20-1 and TRBJ2-5, with TRBD2 matching 8 bases. Germline CDR1 is DFQATT and CDR2 is SNEGSKA (reference sequence). This CDR3 has 14 residues. Germline trimming cut 7 bases from V and 1 base from J; bases unmatched to any gene: 8. For the CDR3, the DNA is TGCAGTGGTAGCGGGGACACTCCCCAAGAGACCCAGTACTTC. This encodes CSGSGDTPQETQYF.

The chain has TRBV12-3 or TRBV12-4 and TRBJ1-5; D gene ambiguous. This CDR3 contains 13 residues. V dropped 2 bases and J dropped 6 bases, with 8 bases sitting between them. The CDR3 DNA is TGTGCCAGCAGTTTACTTCCTGCTCAGCCCCAGCATTTT. It yields the protein CASSLLPAQPQHF.

This clonotype was counted a few times. The chain employs TRBV27 and TRBJ2-5; D may match TRBD1 or TRBD2 (6 bases each). Germline CDR1 is MNHEY and CDR2 is SMNVEV (reference sequence). Trimming removed 3 bases at V and 5 bases at J, with 16 bases between. The CDR3 runs to 15 residues. This CDR3 is CASSLIRGAWETQYF. The CDR3 nucleotides are TGTGCCAGCAGTTTGATTAGGGGGGCATGGGAGACCCAGTACTTC.

This rearrangement joins TRBV4-3 to TRBJ2-7; TRBD2 agrees at 8 bases. V lost 1 base, J lost 4 bases, and 3 bases stayed unmatched. The germline V gene encodes CDR1 LGHNA and CDR2 YSLEER. CDR3 length: 14 residues. This CDR3 is CASSQGVAGYEQYF. The CDR3 region has the DNA TGCGCCAGCAGCCAAGGAGTAGCGGGGTACGAGCAGTACTTC.

The chain couples TRBV20-1 to TRBJ1-3; 7 nucleotides agree with TRBD1. V was pared by 3 bases and J by 0 bases, with 8 bases of the junction left unmatched. This CDR3 has 16 residues. Germline loops: CDR1 DFQATT, CDR2 SNEGSKA (reference sequence). The CDR3: CSARREDRSSGNTIYF. The DNA for the CDR3 is TGCAGTGCTAGGCGGGAGGACAGGAGCTCTGGAAACACCATATATTTT.

The chain employs TRBV20-1 and TRBJ2-7; 11 positions match TRBD1. CDR3 length: 15 residues. The V gene's germline CDR1 is DFQATT and CDR2 SNEGSKA (reference sequence). Trimming cost V 0 bases and J 6 bases; bases outside gene matches: 7. In DNA, the CDR3 is TGCAGTGCTAGAGATGGGGACAGGGGGTTAGGCGAGCAGTACTTC. Amino acids: CSARDGDRGLGEQYF.

The chain carries TRBV20-1 and TRBJ2-7; the D is unclear. The CDR3 is made up of 14 amino acids. Germline CDR1 and CDR2: DFQATT and SNEGSKA (reference sequence). V lost 3 bases and J 3 bases, leaving 15 bases between the germline ends. The CDR3 region has the DNA TGCAGTGCTAGTGGCGAAGAGCAGTTCTACGAGCAGTACTTC. This encodes CSASGEEQFYEQYF.

Comment on this clonotype: This CDR3 fails to terminate in the conserved phenylalanine or tryptophan, so it likely reflects a read error. J is TRBJ1-1 and V is TRBV20-1, with D perhaps TRBD1 (6 bases). The CDR3 sequence is 15 residues long. Germline V gene sequence: CDR1 DFQATT, CDR2 SNEGSKA (reference sequence). V shed 2 bases and J shed 4 bases, with 17 bases lying between them. The CDR3 loop is CSARFQGRVSTEAFL. The CDR3 region has the DNA TGCAGTGCTAGATTCCAGGGGAGGGTTAGCACTGAAGCTTTCTTG.

V usage is TRBV7-2 and J usage is TRBJ1-5, with TRBD1 as a possible D gene (6 bases). The germline CDR1 and CDR2 sequences are SGHTA and FQGNSA. V was cut by 1 base and J by 4 bases, with 17 bases left in between. The CDR3 length is 17 residues. Here the CDR3 DNA reads TGTGCCAGCAGCTTAGATTCCCAGGACAGCAGGAATCAGCCCCAGCATTTT. It encodes CASSLDSQDSRNQPQHF.

This clonotype was observed many times. The chain recombines TRBV27 with TRBJ2-3; D call uncertain. The V gene's germline CDR1 is MNHEY and CDR2 SMNVEV (reference sequence). Trimming took 7 bases from V and 0 from J, leaving 8 bases between them. The CDR3 consists of 13 residues. CDR3 nucleotides: TGTGCCAGCAATCCTACTAGCACAGATACGCAGTATTTT. This sequence encodes CASNPTSTDTQYF.

The chain has TRBV27 and TRBJ2-5, with 10 bases matching TRBD2. The J call may be incorrect, as the DNA end agrees better with TRBJ2-4. This CDR3 comprises 18 residues. The V gene's germline CDR1 is MNHEY and CDR2 SMNVEV (reference sequence). The CDR3 is CASSRHFTSGKEKNIQYF. CDR3 bases: TGTGCCAGCAGTCGACACTTCACTAGCGGGAAGGAAAAAAACATTCAGTACTTC.

At least ten counts were recorded for this clonotype. The gene calls are TRBV20-1 and TRBJ2-5; D might be TRBD2 (5 bases). V lost 4 bases and J lost 5, with 17 bases in between. CDR1 is DFQATT and CDR2 is SNEGSKA in the germline V gene (reference sequence). This CDR3 contains 14 residues. In DNA form, the CDR3 reads TGCAGTGCTACCCCAGGAGGAGGCTCGGAGACCCAGTACTTC. Translated: CSATPGGGSETQYF.

The chain uses TRBV7-8 and TRBJ2-5; 11 nucleotides align to TRBD1. V dropped 6 bases and J dropped 5; count of bases not matched to a gene: 8. CDR3 length equals 15 residues. Germline V gene lookup returns CDR1 SGHVS and CDR2 FQNEAQ. The CDR3 spells CASRTGTGGWETQYF. CDR3 DNA: TGTGCCAGCAGAACCGGGACAGGGGGATGGGAGACCCAGTACTTC.

On this clonotype itself: The junction differs from germline at one of its ends, possibly a read error. The chain combines TRBV12-3 or TRBV12-4 with TRBJ2-7, with a tentative D call TRBD2 (6 bases). This CDR3 is built from 15 residues. CDR3 DNA sequence: TGTGCCGGCGGGAACTTGGCTAGCAATGCCTACGAGCGGTACTTC. It yields the protein CAGGNLASNAYERYF.

The chain combines TRBV14 with TRBJ1-6, with a tentative D call TRBD1 (5 bases). Germline CDR1 is SGHDN and CDR2 is FVKESK. The CDR3 is made up of 18 amino acids. V was cut by 0 bases and J by 0 bases, with 12 bases left in between. The CDR3 nucleotides are TGTGCCAGCAGCCAAGAAACAGGCGGTAGCTCCTATAATTCACCCCTCCACTTT. Its protein product is CASSQETGGSSYNSPLHF.

The V call is TRBV20-1, the J call TRBJ2-5, with D possibly being TRBD1 or TRBD2 (5 bases each). Trimming took off 5 bases at V and 1 base at J, with 14 bases between the two ends. Germline CDR1 reads DFQATT; CDR2 reads SNEGSKA (reference sequence). The CDR3 contains 14 residues. In DNA, the CDR3 is TGCAGTGCTCTGTTACTTGGGGGCCAAGAGACCCAGTACTTC. Amino acids: CSALLLGGQETQYF.

The J gene is TRBJ1-2, the V gene TRBV29-1, with a tentative D call TRBD1 (5 bases). Trimming removed 4 bases from V and 3 bases from J, with 15 bases in between. The CDR3 is made up of 14 amino acids. CDR1 is SQVTM, CDR2 ANQGSEA, per germline. CDR3 protein: CSVATGPADYGYTF. The CDR3 DNA sequence: TGCAGCGTTGCCACGGGACCGGCGGACTATGGCTACACCTTC.

This sequence joins TRBV20-1 and TRBJ1-1; D gene unclear. The V and J ends lost 6 bases and 5 bases respectively, with 22 bases between them. Germline V gene lookup returns CDR1 DFQATT and CDR2 SNEGSKA (reference sequence). The CDR3 is made up of 15 amino acids. CDR3 DNA: TGCAGTGCCCCTAGCGGGAGAGAGGGAGATACTGAAGCTTTCTTT. It yields the protein CSAPSGREGDTEAFF.

The rearrangement joins TRBV7-2 to TRBJ2-7; 7 bases line up with TRBD2. The CDR3 is 15 amino acids. V lost 3 bases and J lost 3; bases outside the gene matches: 8. Germline lookup yields CDR1 SGHTA and CDR2 FQGNSA. CDR3 loop: CASSFPGGGGYEQYF. The CDR3 nucleotides are TGTGCCAGCAGCTTTCCGGGCGGGGGTGGCTACGAGCAGTACTTC.

The gene calls are TRBV7-6 and TRBJ2-7; 7 nucleotides agree with TRBD2. Trimming at V came to 2 bases and at J to 0 bases, leaving 7 bases not matched to a gene. This CDR3 region has 16 residues. Germline values: CDR1 SGHVS, CDR2 FNYEAQ. The CDR3 nucleotides are TGTGCCAGCAGCTTATCTGTAGGCGGGAGCTCCTACGAGCAGTACTTC. This translates into CASSLSVGGSSYEQYF.

Turning to this clonotype: This clone may be a read error of a much larger clone one base away. The chain links TRBV28 to TRBJ1-4; the D gene is possibly TRBD1 (6 bases). The CDR3 loop spans 17 amino acids. Trimming shortened V by 2 bases and J by 8 bases, and 21 bases separated the two germline ends. Germline assignment: CDR1 MDHEN and CDR2 SYDVKM. In nucleotides, the CDR3 is TGTGCCAGCAGTTTACAGGACAGCTCCTCGAGATACGAAAAACTGTTTTTT. Its protein is CASSLQDSSSRYEKLFF.

The chain links TRBV4-1 to TRBJ2-7; 7 bases fit TRBD2. The CDR3 sequence is 14 residues long. The junction had 3 bases not matched to a gene; V was cut back by 0 bases and J by 4 bases. CDR1 MGHRA and CDR2 YSYEKL come from the germline V gene. CDR3: CASSQDSAGYEQYF. As DNA, the CDR3 is TGCGCCAGCAGCCAAGATTCAGCGGGGTACGAGCAGTACTTC.

This clonotype showed up many times. The chain carries TRBV7-2 and TRBJ2-2; 9 nucleotides agree with TRBD2. Trimming took 4 bases from V and 1 from J; bases not matched to a gene: 4. Germline CDR1 is SGHTA and CDR2 is FQGNSA. CDR3 length: 16 amino acids. The CDR3 protein is CASSSGTSLNTGELFF. The CDR3 DNA sequence: TGTGCCAGCAGCTCCGGGACTAGCCTGAACACCGGGGAGCTGTTTTTT.

Of note for this clonotype: A junction end diverges from the germline sequence, so it may reflect a read error. The rearrangement uses TRBV7-2 and TRBJ2-7; TRBD2 might be the D (6 bases). The CDR3 extends over 14 amino acids. CDR1 is SGHTA, CDR2 FQGNSA, per germline. CDR3 loop: CASSQDEGGYEQYF. CDR3 bases: TGCGCCAGCAGCCAAGATGAGGGAGGCTACGAGCAGTACTTC.